The 9 T cell receptor beta chains presented below share a single source sample, sequenced in a study of cytomegalovirus exposure and HLA in healthy donors. This PCR relied on a set of 60 Vbeta primers and 13 Jbeta primers. Sequencing used immunoSEQ multiplex PCR; TCRdb keeps in-frame clones, though not all of them. The data hold 150,000 to 250,000 clones, with 82% observed a single time. The sequencing sample was made of PBMCs. All receptors come from a boy between 2 and 10 years old in good health and CMV-seronegative.

The chain joins TRBV11-2 to TRBJ2-1; 7 bases match TRBD2. The CDR3 loop spans 15 amino acids. The germline V gene has CDR1 SGHAT and CDR2 FQNNGV. After removal of 6 bases from V and 9 bases from J, the junction contained 14 bases not matched to a gene. The CDR3 protein is CASSVRGGKGGEQFF. CDR3 DNA sequence: TGTGCCAGCAGTGTAAGGGGAGGGAAGGGCGGTGAGCAGTTCTTC.

This clone showed up just a few times. The rearrangement joins TRBV9 to TRBJ2-7; no definite D call. Per germline, CDR1 SGDLS and CDR2 YYNGEE. Deletions cut 0 bases from V and 0 bases from J, with 4 bases between. The CDR3 totals 13 residues. CDR3: CASSVDSSYEQYF. The CDR3 coding sequence is TGTGCCAGCAGCGTAGACAGCTCCTACGAGCAGTACTTC.

This clone was counted only a few times. This chain links TRBV5-1 with TRBJ1-1; 7 nucleotides agree with TRBD1. The CDR3 has 16 amino acids. Per the germline V gene, CDR1 is SGHRS and CDR2 is YFSETQ. V was clipped by 0 bases and J by 4 bases; unmatched bases: 9. The CDR3: CASSLDSRQGGTEAFF. In DNA, the CDR3 is TGCGCCAGCAGCTTGGATTCCCGACAGGGTGGCACTGAAGCTTTCTTT.

This sequence joins TRBV10-3 and TRBJ2-3, with D possibly being TRBD2 (6 bases). CDR1 and CDR2 from the germline V gene are ENHRY and SYGVKD. CDR3 length: 15 amino acids. V was shortened by 4 bases and J by 0 bases, with 11 bases between the two germline ends. In DNA, the CDR3 is TGTGCCATCAGTGGGACTACCTCTAGCACAGATACGCAGTATTTT. This gives the protein CAISGTTSSTDTQYF.

The chain carries TRBV6-5 and TRBJ2-5; D is perhaps TRBD1 (6 bases). Trimming pared 4 bases from V and 5 bases from J, leaving 8 bases between. The CDR3 contains 12 residues. CDR1 and CDR2 (germline): MNHEY, SVGAGI. CDR3 in DNA: TGTGCCAGCAGTTTTACAGGGGAGACCCAGTACTTC. Translating it yields CASSFTGETQYF.

J is TRBJ2-3 and V is TRBV4-1; D remains unclear. Trimming took off 6 bases at V and 0 bases at J, with 10 bases between the two ends. In germline, CDR1 is MGHRA, CDR2 YSYEKL. The CDR3 has 14 residues. The CDR3 protein is CASRRQTSTDTQYF. CDR3 coding DNA: TGCGCCAGCAGGCGGCAGACTAGCACAGATACGCAGTATTTT.

The J gene is TRBJ2-1, the V gene TRBV5-4; D remains unclear. The CDR3 is 14 amino acids. Germline CDR1 is SGHNT and CDR2 is YYREEE (reference sequence). V lost 0 bases and J lost 0, with 4 bases in between. CDR3 region: CASSLVGSYNEQFF. CDR3 DNA: TGTGCCAGCAGCTTGGTCGGCTCCTACAATGAGCAGTTCTTC.

There are a few counts of this clone. The chain links TRBV27 to TRBJ2-2; tentative D call: TRBD2 (6 bases). V was pared by 10 bases and J by 1 base, with 13 bases between. CDR1 and CDR2 from the germline V gene are MNHEY and SMNVEV (reference sequence). The length of the CDR3 is 14 residues. In nucleotides, the CDR3 is TGTGCCACCGCGGAGGGCTTGAACACCGGGGAGCTGTTTTTT. This translates into CATAEGLNTGELFF.

The rearrangement links TRBV6-5 to TRBJ1-2; a weak D match, TRBD1 (5 bases). The CDR3 spans 14 residues. The germline CDR1 and CDR2 sequences are MNHEY and SVGAGI. With 3 bases removed from V and 6 bases from J, the gap between germline ends came to 14 bases. The CDR3 sequence: CASSYKAGLDGYTF. CDR3 coding DNA: TGTGCCAGCAGTTATAAGGCAGGGCTTGATGGCTACACCTTC.